Below are 21 T cell receptor beta chains sequenced from a single sample in a study of blood T cell repertoires in COVID-19. This table comes from immunoSEQ multiplex PCR, and its TCRdb copy is limited to in-frame clones, with some not included. The sample has some 120,000 clones; more than 75% are singletons. Sequenced input: peripheral blood. All receptors derive from a human donor in a cohort sampled during active COVID-19.

The gene calls are TRBV3-1 (or the pseudogene TRBV3-2) and TRBJ2-1; D is perhaps TRBD1 (5 bases). The CDR3 has 11 amino acids. CDR1 and CDR2 from the germline V gene are LGHDT and YNNKEL (reference sequence). The ends were cut back, 1 base at V and 10 bases at J, with 5 bases in the middle. CDR3: CASSQGTEQFF. The CDR3, as DNA: TGTGCCAGCAGCCAAGGGACAGAGCAGTTCTTC.

The V call is TRBV9, the J call TRBJ1-3; tentative D call: TRBD1 (6 bases). Per germline, CDR1 SGDLS and CDR2 YYNGEE. Between the trimmed V and J ends, which lost 4 bases and 0 bases, there was a span of 14 bases. The CDR3 totals 16 residues. This CDR3 reads CASSPQGHYSGNTIYF. The CDR3, as DNA: TGTGCCAGCAGCCCACAGGGACATTACTCTGGAAACACCATATATTTT.

The CDR3 DNA reads TGTGCCAGCAGTGTTTATTGGCCCCAAAACACTGAAGCTTTCTTT. Its protein product is CASSVYWPQNTEAFF. The chain uses TRBV2 and TRBJ1-1; no firm D call. Germline CDR1 and CDR2: SNHLY and FYNNEI. V dropped 4 bases and J dropped 2 bases, with 14 bases sitting between them. This CDR3 is built from 15 residues.

The chain links TRBV5-1 to TRBJ2-1, with 10 bases aligning to TRBD2. The CDR3 is 15 residues long. Looked up from germline, CDR1 is SGHRS and CDR2 is YFSETQ. The J segment lost 6 bases and the V segment lost 2 bases, leaving 5 bases of the junction unmatched. The CDR3 sequence: CASSFSGRTTNEQFF. The CDR3 nucleotides are TGCGCCAGCAGCTTTAGCGGGAGGACCACCAATGAGCAGTTCTTC.

The chain combines TRBV29-1 with TRBJ2-7; 9 bases align to TRBD1. The CDR3 sequence is 15 residues long. The germline gives CDR1 SQVTM, CDR2 ANQGSEA. Trimming at V came to 2 bases and at J to 3 bases, leaving 8 bases not matched to a gene. The CDR3 coding sequence is TGCAGCGTTGAATACCGGGACAGGGCGGGCTACGAGCAGTACTTC. Residues: CSVEYRDRAGYEQYF.

The gene calls are TRBV11-3 and TRBJ2-1, with TRBD2 identical over 12 bases. The germline V gene encodes CDR1 SGHNT and CDR2 YENEEA. V trimming: 5 bases; J trimming: 7 bases; junction bases outside the gene matches: 9. CDR3 length equals 16 residues. CDR3 coding DNA: TGTGCCAGCAGCACCCTGACTAGCGGGAGTTTGAATGAGCAGTTCTTC. The encoded protein is CASSTLTSGSLNEQFF.

The V gene is TRBV5-1, the J gene TRBJ2-7; 7 positions agree with TRBD1. The CDR3 runs 15 residues. Germline V gene lookup returns CDR1 SGHRS and CDR2 YFSETQ. Germline trimming cut 1 base from V and 0 bases from J; bases unmatched to any gene: 4. This CDR3 is CASSLQRDSSYEQYF. CDR3 nucleotide sequence: TGCGCCAGCAGCTTGCAGAGGGACAGCTCCTACGAGCAGTACTTC.

The chain recombines TRBV19 with TRBJ2-7, with D maybe TRBD1 (5 bases). Germline CDR1 is LNHDA and CDR2 is SQIVND (reference sequence). CDR3 size: 12 residues. Trimming stripped 6 bases from V and 0 bases from J, with 6 bases between. The CDR3 spells CASRGHSYEQYF. CDR3 bases: TGTGCCAGTAGAGGACACTCCTACGAGCAGTACTTC.

The chain combines TRBV5-1 with TRBJ1-1; 9 bases align to TRBD1. CDR1 and CDR2 (germline): SGHRS, YFSETQ. The CDR3 runs to 14 residues. The trim removed 7 bases at V and 1 base at J, leaving 5 bases unmatched. The CDR3 DNA sequence: TGCGCCAGCGGGACAGGGAAGGGGAACACTGAAGCTTTCTTT. This gives the protein CASGTGKGNTEAFF.

V and J are TRBV28 and TRBJ1-1, with D hard to call. The V gene's germline CDR1 is MDHEN and CDR2 SYDVKM. V was cut by 7 bases and J by 1 base, with 16 bases left in between. The CDR3 covers 15 residues. The CDR3, as DNA: TGTGCCAGCACCGCCCACGGCCGAGGGAACACTGAAGCTTTCTTT. Protein: CASTAHGRGNTEAFF. The entire variable domain, with the rest obtained from reference TRBV28 and TRBJ1-1, is as follows: DVKVTQSSRYLVKRTGEKVFLECVQDMDHENMFWYRQDPGLGLRLIYFSYDVKMKEKGDIPEGYSVSREKKERFSLILESASTNQTSMYLCASTAHGRGNTEAFFGQGTRLTVV.

This clone was detected once. The chain has TRBV2 and TRBJ2-4; D may be TRBD1 (7 bases). Germline V gene data show CDR1 as SNHLY and CDR2 as FYNNEI. This CDR3 has 14 residues. V lost 5 bases, J lost 9 bases, and 17 bases lay in between. CDR3: CASSWDRAGGIQYF. DNA of the CDR3: TGTGCCAGCAGTTGGGACAGAGCCGGGGGCATTCAGTACTTC.

Only a few counts were recorded for this clone. The rearrangement joins TRBV28 to TRBJ2-3, with 12 bases fitting TRBD2. With 6 bases clipped from V and 5 bases from J, the junction kept 12 bases outside the gene matches. Germline V gives CDR1 MDHEN, CDR2 SYDVKM. The length of the CDR3 is 17 residues. The CDR3 spells CASSRSGTSGPIDTQYF. The DNA for the CDR3 is TGTGCCAGCAGCCGGAGTGGGACTAGCGGGCCGATAGATACGCAGTATTTT.

This chain connects TRBV7-9 to TRBJ1-2; 9 nucleotides align to TRBD1. CDR1 is SEHNR and CDR2 is FQNEAQ in the germline V gene (reference sequence). This CDR3 has 13 residues. With 5 bases clipped from V and 6 bases from J, the junction kept 4 bases outside the gene matches. The CDR3 region has the DNA TGTGCCAGCAGCAAACAGGGGGCGAATGGCTACACCTTC. It encodes CASSKQGANGYTF.

The chain is built from TRBV11-2 and TRBJ2-5; possible D gene TRBD2, 5 bases. The CDR3 is made up of 13 amino acids. V was trimmed by 3 bases and J by 4 bases, leaving 9 bases between them. From germline, CDR1 is SGHAT and CDR2 FQNNGV. CDR3: CASSLGGRETQYF. CDR3 nucleotides: TGTGCCAGCAGCTTGGGCGGGCGAGAGACCCAGTACTTC.

The chain employs TRBV11-2 and TRBJ2-3; D might be TRBD2 (5 bases). Germline CDR1 reads SGHAT; CDR2 reads FQNNGV. V dropped 1 base and J dropped 2 bases, with 13 bases sitting between them. The CDR3 covers 16 residues. CDR3: CASSLVFPGITDTQYF. The CDR3 DNA reads as TGTGCCAGCAGCTTAGTTTTTCCGGGAATCACAGATACGCAGTATTTT.

The CDR3 sequence: CASSFAGDYGYTF. CDR3 coding DNA: TGTGCCAGCAGTTTTGCAGGGGACTATGGCTACACCTTC. The V call is TRBV27, the J call TRBJ1-2; a possible D gene is TRBD1 (6 bases). Germline assignment: CDR1 MNHEY and CDR2 SMNVEV (reference sequence). V shed 3 bases and J shed 3 bases, with 8 bases lying between them. The CDR3 runs 13 residues.

This sequence joins TRBV5-4 and TRBJ2-3, with D possibly matching TRBD1 (6 bases). CDR3 length equals 15 residues. The germline gives CDR1 SGHNT, CDR2 YYREEE (reference sequence). Trimming took 4 bases from V and 4 from J, leaving 16 bases between them. The CDR3 loop is CASSIGQFLADTQYF. Written as DNA, the CDR3 is TGTGCCAGCAGCATCGGACAGTTCTTGGCAGATACGCAGTATTTT.

The CDR3 reads CSASRGFDYGYTF. The CDR3 region has the DNA TGCAGCGCTTCTCGGGGGTTCGACTATGGCTACACCTTC. The chain employs TRBV29-1 and TRBJ1-2; weak D call: TRBD1 (5 bases). Germline V CDR1 and CDR2: SQVTM, ANQGSEA. V was trimmed by 7 bases and J by 3 bases, leaving 15 bases between them. This CDR3 is 13 amino acids long.

This sequence joins TRBV5-6 and TRBJ2-3; perhaps TRBD1 as D (6 bases). The CDR3 extends over 12 amino acids. Germline assignment: CDR1 SGHDT and CDR2 YYEEEE. As DNA, the CDR3 is TGTGACCGCGTACAGGGTGAAGATACGCAGTATTTT. Translating it yields CDRVQGEDTQYF.

The chain carries TRBV5-4 and TRBJ1-1; D unresolved. The germline V gene encodes CDR1 SGHNT and CDR2 YYREEE (reference sequence). The CDR3 runs to 14 residues. V lost 0 bases to trimming and J lost 3 bases, with 9 bases between them. The CDR3 region has the DNA TGTGCCAGCAGCTTGGAAACAGCCTACACTGAAGCTTTCTTT. This gives the protein CASSLETAYTEAFF.

This chain joins TRBV5-1 and TRBJ1-1; the match to TRBD1 covers 10 bases. V was clipped by 0 bases and J by 5 bases; unmatched bases: 7. Germline values: CDR1 SGHRS, CDR2 YFSETQ. CDR3 length: 16 residues. CDR3 amino acids: CASSLEPRDRGTEAFF. In DNA, the CDR3 is TGCGCCAGCAGCTTGGAGCCTCGGGACAGGGGAACTGAAGCTTTCTTT.